The present TCR beta chain was sequenced within a study of CD8 T cells in Susac syndrome. Per the germline V gene, CDR1 is SEHNR and CDR2 is FQNEAQ (reference sequence). This CDR3 contains 15 residues. The germline V and J ends were trimmed by 5 bases and 0 bases, with 13 bases remaining between them. CD8+ and CD4+ T cells from blood underwent TCR beta sequencing. The study used healthy donors as controls matched for age and sex. Isolation of CD8+ and CD4+ T cells was performed negatively, whereas enrichment of TEMRA cells was done by FACS. An amount of RNA that ranged from 0.5 to 1 ug was reverse transcribed with random hexamers. The method of amplification for TCR beta CDR3 was immunoSEQ multiplex PCR, covering 54 Vbeta and 13 Jbeta. TCRdb re-called the immunoSEQ multiplex PCR reads with MiXCR, one entry per CDR3 protein. The top ten clones hold 0.2% to 0.3% of a sample with about 85,000 distinct CDR3 sequences, about 94% of them seen once.

Sequenced: CD8+ T cells from PBMCs. The chain joins TRBV7-9 to TRBJ1-1, with a possible D match to TRBD1 (6 bases). The clonotype originates from a human donor in good health. CDR3 residues: CASSPWDTMNTEAFF. The CDR3, as DNA: TGTGCCAGCAGCCCCTGGGACACCATGAACACTGAAGCTTTCTTT.